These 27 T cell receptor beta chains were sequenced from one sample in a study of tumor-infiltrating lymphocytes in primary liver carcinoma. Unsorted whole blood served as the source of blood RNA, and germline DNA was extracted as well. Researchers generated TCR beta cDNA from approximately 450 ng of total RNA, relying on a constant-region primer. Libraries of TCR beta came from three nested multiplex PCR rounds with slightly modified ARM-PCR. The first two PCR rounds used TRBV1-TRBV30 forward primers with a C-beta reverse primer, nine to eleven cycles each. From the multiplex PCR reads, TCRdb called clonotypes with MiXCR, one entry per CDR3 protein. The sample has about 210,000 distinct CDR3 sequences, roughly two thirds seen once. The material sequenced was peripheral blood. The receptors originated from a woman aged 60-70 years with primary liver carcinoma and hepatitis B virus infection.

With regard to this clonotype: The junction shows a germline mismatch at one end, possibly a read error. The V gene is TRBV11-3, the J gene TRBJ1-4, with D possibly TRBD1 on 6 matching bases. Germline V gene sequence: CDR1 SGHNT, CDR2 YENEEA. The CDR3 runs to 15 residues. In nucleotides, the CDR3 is TGTGCCAGCCGCCCCCCGGGACAAGCTAATGGAAAACTGTTTTTT. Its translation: CASRPPGQANGKLFF.

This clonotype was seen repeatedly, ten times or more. CDR3 region: CASSLGPFNQFF. The CDR3 DNA reads TGTGCCAGCAGCTTGGGGCCCTTCAACCAGTTCTTC. The chain carries TRBV5-6 and TRBJ2-1; D not certain. V lost 0 bases to trimming and J lost 13 bases, with 11 bases between them. The V gene's germline CDR1 is SGHDT and CDR2 YYEEEE. The CDR3 is made up of 12 amino acids.

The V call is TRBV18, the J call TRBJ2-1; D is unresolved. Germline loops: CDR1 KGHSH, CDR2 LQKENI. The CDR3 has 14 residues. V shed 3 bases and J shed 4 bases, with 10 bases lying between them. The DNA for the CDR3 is TGTGCCAGCTCACCTCGGGCGGAATACAATGAGCAGTTCTTC. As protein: CASSPRAEYNEQFF.

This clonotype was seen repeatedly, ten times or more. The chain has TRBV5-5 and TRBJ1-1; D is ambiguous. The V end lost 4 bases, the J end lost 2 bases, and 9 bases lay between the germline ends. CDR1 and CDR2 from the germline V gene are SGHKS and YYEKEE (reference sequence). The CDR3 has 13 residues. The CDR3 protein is CASSREFNTEAFF. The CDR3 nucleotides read TGTGCCAGCAGCCGGGAGTTCAACACTGAAGCTTTCTTT.

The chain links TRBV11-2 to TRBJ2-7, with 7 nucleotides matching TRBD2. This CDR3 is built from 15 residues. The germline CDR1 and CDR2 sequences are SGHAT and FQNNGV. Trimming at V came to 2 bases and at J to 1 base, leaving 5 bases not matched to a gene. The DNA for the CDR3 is TGTGCCAGCAGCTTAATGATAGCGGGTTCCTACGAGCAGTACTTC. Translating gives CASSLMIAGSYEQYF. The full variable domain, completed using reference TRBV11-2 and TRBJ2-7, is EAGVAQSPRYKIIEKRQSVAFWCNPISGHATLYWYQQILGQGPKLLIQFQNNGVVDDSQLPKDRFSAERLKGVDSTLKIQPAKLEDSAVYLCASSLMIAGSYEQYFGPGTRLTVT.

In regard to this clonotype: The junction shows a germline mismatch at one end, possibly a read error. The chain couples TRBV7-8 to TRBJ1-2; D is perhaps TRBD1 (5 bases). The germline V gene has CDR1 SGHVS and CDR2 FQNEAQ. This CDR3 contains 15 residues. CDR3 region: CASSLGSGSGYGYTF. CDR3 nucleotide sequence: TGTGCCAGCAGCTTAGGTTCGGGGTCAGGGTATGGCTACACATTC.

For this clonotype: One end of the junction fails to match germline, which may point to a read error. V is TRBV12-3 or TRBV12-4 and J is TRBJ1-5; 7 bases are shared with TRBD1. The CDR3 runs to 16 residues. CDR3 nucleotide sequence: TGTGCCAGCAGTCTACAGACAGGGTATGGCAATCAGTCCCAGCATTTT. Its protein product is CASSLQTGYGNQSQHF.

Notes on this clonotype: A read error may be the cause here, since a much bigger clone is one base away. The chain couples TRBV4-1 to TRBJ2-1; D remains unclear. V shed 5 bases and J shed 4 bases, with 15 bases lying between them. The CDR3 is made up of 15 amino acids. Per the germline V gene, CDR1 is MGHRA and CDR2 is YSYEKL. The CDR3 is CASSFTVGTYNEQFF. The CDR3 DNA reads TGCGCCAGCAGCTTCACGGTGGGAACGTACAATGAGCAGTTCTTC.

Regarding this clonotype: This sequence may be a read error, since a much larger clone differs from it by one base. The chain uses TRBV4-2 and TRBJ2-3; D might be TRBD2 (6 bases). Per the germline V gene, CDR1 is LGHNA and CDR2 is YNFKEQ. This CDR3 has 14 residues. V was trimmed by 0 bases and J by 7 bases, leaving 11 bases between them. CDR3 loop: CASSQEALAYTQYF. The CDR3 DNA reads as TGTGCCAGCAGCCAAGAAGCACTAGCCTATACGCAGTATTTT.

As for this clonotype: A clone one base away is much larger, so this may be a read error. CDR3 in DNA: TGTGCCATCAGTGATTCCCGGATGAGGACCTACGAGAAGTACTTC. Encoded protein: CAISDSRMRTYEKYF. This chain links TRBV10-3 with TRBJ2-7; D gene unclear. The CDR3 has 15 amino acids. Germline values: CDR1 ENHRY, CDR2 SYGVKD.

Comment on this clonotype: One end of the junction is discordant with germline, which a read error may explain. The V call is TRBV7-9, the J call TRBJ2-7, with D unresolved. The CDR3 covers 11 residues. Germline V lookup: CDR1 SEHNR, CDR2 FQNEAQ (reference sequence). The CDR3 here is CAGSSSYVQYF. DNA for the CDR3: TGTGCCGGCAGCTCCTCCTACGTGCAGTACTTC.

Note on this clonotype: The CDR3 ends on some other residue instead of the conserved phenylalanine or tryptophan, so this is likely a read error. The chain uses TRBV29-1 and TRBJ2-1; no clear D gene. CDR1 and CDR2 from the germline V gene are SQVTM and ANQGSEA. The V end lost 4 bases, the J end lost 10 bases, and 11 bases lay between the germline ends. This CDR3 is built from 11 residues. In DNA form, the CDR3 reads TGCAGCGTTGCGCTAGATGTCGAGCAGTTCTCC. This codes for CSVALDVEQFS.

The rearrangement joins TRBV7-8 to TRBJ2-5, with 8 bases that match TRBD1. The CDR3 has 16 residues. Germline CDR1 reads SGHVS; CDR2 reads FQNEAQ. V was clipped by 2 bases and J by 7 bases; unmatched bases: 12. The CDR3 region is CASSLTASRGLGTQYF. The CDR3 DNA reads TGTGCCAGCAGCTTAACCGCCAGCAGGGGGCTGGGGACCCAGTACTTC. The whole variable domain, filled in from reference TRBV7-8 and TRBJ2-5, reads GAGVSQSPRYKVAKRGQDVALRCDPISGHVSLFWYQQALGQGPEFLTYFQNEAQLDKSGLPSDRFFAERPEGSVSTLKIQRTQQEDSAVYLCASSLTASRGLGTQYFGPGTRLLVL.

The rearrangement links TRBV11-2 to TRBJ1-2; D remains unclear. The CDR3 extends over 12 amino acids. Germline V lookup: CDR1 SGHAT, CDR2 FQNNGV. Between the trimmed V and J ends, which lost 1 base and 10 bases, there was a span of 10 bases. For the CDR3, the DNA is TGTGCCAGCAGCTTAGTAGTCCATGTCTACACCTTC. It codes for CASSLVVHVYTF.

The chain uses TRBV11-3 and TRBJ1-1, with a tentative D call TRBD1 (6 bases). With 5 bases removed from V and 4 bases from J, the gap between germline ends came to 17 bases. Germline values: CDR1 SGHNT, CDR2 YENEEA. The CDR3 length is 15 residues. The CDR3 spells CASSIGGARGTEAFF. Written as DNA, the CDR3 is TGTGCCAGCAGCATAGGGGGGGCTCGGGGCACTGAAGCTTTCTTT. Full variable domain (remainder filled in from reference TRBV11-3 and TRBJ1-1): EAGVVQSPRYKIIEKKQPVAFWCNPISGHNTLYWYLQNLGQGPELLIRYENEEAVDDSQLPKDRFSAERLKGVDSTLKIQPAELGDSAVYLCASSIGGARGTEAFFGQGTRLTVV.

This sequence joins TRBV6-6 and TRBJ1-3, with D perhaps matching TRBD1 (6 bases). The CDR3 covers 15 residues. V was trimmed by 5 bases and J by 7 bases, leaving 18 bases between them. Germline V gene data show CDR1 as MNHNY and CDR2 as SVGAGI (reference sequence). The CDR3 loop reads CASSTRTAYLNTIYF. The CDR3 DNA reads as TGTGCCAGCAGTACCCGGACAGCCTACTTGAACACCATATATTTT.

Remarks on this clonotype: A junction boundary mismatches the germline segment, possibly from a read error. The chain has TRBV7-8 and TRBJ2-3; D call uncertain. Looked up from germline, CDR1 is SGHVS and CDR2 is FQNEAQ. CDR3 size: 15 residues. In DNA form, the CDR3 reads TGTGCCAGCAGCGCCCTCAGCCACGGCACAGATACGCGGTATTTT. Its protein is CASSALSHGTDTRYF.

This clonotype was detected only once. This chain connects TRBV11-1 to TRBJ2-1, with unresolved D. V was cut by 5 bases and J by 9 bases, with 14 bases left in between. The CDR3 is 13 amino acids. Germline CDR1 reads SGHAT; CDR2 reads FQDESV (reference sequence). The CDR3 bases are TGTGCCAGCAGCGTTGCGCTAGATGTTGAGCAGTTCTTC. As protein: CASSVALDVEQFF.

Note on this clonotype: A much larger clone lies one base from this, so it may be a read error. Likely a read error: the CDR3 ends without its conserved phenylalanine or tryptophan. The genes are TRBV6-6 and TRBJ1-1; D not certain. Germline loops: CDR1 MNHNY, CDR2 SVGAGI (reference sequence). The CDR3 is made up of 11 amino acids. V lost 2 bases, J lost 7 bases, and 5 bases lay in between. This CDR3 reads CASSYADEAFI. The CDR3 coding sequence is TGTGCCAGCAGTTACGCGGATGAAGCTTTCATT.

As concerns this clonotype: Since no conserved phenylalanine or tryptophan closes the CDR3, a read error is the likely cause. The CDR3: CASSHDYLGGTDTQYI. Written as DNA, the CDR3 is TGTGCCAGCAGCCATGACTACCTCGGGGGCACAGATACACAGTATATT. The chain combines TRBV11-2 with TRBJ2-3; possibly TRBD1 or TRBD2 for D (6 bases each). CDR1 is SGHAT, CDR2 FQNNGV, per germline. The length of the CDR3 is 16 residues.

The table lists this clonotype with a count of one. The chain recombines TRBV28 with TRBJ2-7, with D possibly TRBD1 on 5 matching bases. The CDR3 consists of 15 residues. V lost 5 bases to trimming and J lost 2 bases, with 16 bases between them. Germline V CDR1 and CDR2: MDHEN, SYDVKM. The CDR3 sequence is CASSNSPQVTYEQYF. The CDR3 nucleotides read TGTGCCAGCAGTAACAGTCCACAGGTCACCTACGAGCAGTACTTC.

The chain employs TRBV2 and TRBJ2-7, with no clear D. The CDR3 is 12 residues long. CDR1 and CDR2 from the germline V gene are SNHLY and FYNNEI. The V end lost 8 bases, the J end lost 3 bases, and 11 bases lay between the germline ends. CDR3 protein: CASQSFSYEQYF. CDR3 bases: TGTGCCAGCCAGAGCTTCAGCTACGAGCAGTACTTC.

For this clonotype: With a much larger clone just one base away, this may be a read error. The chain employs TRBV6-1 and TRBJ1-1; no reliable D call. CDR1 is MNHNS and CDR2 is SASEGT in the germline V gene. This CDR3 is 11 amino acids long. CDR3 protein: CASVRNTEVFF. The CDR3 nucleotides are TGTGCCAGCGTAAGGAACACTGAAGTTTTCTTT.

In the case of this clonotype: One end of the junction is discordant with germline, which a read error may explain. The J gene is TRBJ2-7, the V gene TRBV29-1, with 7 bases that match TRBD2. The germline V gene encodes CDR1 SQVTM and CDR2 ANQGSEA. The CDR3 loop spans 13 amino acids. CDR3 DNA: TGCAGCGTCGAGCGGGAAGGTCTCTCCGGGCTGTATTTC. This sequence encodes CSVEREGLSGLYF.

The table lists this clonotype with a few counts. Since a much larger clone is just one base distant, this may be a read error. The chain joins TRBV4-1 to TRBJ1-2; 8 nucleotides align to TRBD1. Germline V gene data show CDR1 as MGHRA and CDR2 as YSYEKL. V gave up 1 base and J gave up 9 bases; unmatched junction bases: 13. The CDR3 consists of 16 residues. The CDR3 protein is CASSQAWARGPASYTF. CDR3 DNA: TGCGCCAGCAGCCAAGCTTGGGCCAGGGGGCCGGCTAGCTACACCTTC.

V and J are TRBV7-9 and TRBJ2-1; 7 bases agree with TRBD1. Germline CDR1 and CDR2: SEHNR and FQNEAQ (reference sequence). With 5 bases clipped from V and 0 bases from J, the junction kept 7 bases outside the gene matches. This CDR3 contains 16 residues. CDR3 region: CASSPRDSSSYNEQFF. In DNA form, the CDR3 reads TGTGCCAGCAGCCCAAGGGACAGCAGCTCCTACAATGAGCAGTTCTTC. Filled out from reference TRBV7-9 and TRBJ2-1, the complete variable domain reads DTGVSQNPRHKITKRGQNVTFRCDPISEHNRLYWYRQTLGQGPEFLTYFQNEAQLEKSRLLSDRFSAERPKGSFSTLEIQRTEQGDSAMYLCASSPRDSSSYNEQFFGPGTRLTVL.

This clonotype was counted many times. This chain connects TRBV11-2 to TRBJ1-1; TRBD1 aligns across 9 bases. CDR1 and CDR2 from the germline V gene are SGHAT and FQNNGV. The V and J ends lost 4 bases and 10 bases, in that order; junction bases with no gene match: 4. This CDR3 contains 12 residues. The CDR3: CASSSTGGRAFF. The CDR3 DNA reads TGTGCCAGCAGCTCCACAGGGGGCAGAGCTTTCTTT.